These 12 T cell receptor beta chains originate from one sample sequenced in a study of blood T cell repertoires in COVID-19. Measured with immunoSEQ multiplex PCR; TCRdb has only the in-frame clones, and not every one. The sample contains around 70,000 clones, around 75% of which appear only once. The sequenced material came from peripheral blood. These TCRs come from a man between 65 and 79 years old with acute or convalescent COVID-19.

V gene TRBV7-2 combines with J gene TRBJ2-7; D is perhaps TRBD2 (6 bases). This CDR3 region has 17 residues. The germline V gene encodes CDR1 SGHTA and CDR2 FQGNSA. V dropped 4 bases and J dropped 0 bases, with 19 bases sitting between them. CDR3 nucleotides: TGTGCCAGCAGCTCACCCTCCAAGGGGAGGCCCTCCTACGAGCAGTACTTC. Protein product: CASSSPSKGRPSYEQYF.

The genes are TRBV6-5 and TRBJ2-6; D gene unclear. This CDR3 has 14 residues. CDR1 is MNHEY and CDR2 is SVGAGI in the germline V gene. V gave up 8 bases and J gave up 4 bases, with 12 bases separating them. CDR3 amino acids: CASLIQTGANVLTF. DNA for the CDR3: TGTGCCAGCTTAATACAGACAGGGGCCAACGTCCTGACTTTC.

This rearrangement joins TRBV19 to TRBJ2-3, with 8 bases fitting TRBD2. Trimming at V came to 5 bases and at J to 5 bases, leaving 6 bases not matched to a gene. Per germline, CDR1 LNHDA and CDR2 SQIVND (reference sequence). This CDR3 region has 14 residues. The CDR3 sequence is CASSFSGTQDTQYF. CDR3 nucleotide sequence: TGTGCCAGTAGTTTTAGCGGGACCCAAGATACGCAGTATTTT.

The rearrangement uses TRBV19 and TRBJ2-3, with TRBD2 identical over 8 bases. The CDR3 is 17 residues long. The V segment lost 1 base and the J segment 1 base; nucleotides outside the gene matches: 7. The germline V gene has CDR1 LNHDA and CDR2 SQIVND (reference sequence). The CDR3 DNA follows: TGTGCCAGTAGTATAGTCGTCCCCGGGAGGGGCACAGATACGCAGTATTTT. This gives the protein CASSIVVPGRGTDTQYF. Drawing the rest from reference TRBV19 and TRBJ2-3, the complete variable domain is DGGITQSPKYLFRKEGQNVTLSCEQNLNHDAMYWYRQDPGQGLRLIYYSQIVNDFQKGDIAEGYSVSREKKESFPLTVTSAQKNPTAFYLCASSIVVPGRGTDTQYFGPGTRLTVL.

This chain connects TRBV7-2 to TRBJ1-3; D gene uncertain. Trimming shortened V by 3 bases and J by 2 bases, and 5 bases separated the two germline ends. Germline values: CDR1 SGHTA, CDR2 FQGNSA. This CDR3 has 13 residues. CDR3 sequence (DNA): TGTGCCAGCAGCTTTTCTGCTGGAAACACCATATATTTT. This translates into CASSFSAGNTIYF.

The rearrangement uses TRBV4-1 and TRBJ2-4; 8 bases map to TRBD2. The V segment lost 0 bases and the J segment 0 bases; nucleotides outside the gene matches: 7. Germline CDR1 is MGHRA and CDR2 is YSYEKL. The CDR3 extends over 18 amino acids. CDR3 bases: TGCGCCAGCAGCCAAGATCTCCCAAGCGGGAGAGCCAAAAACATTCAGTACTTC. Its translation is CASSQDLPSGRAKNIQYF.

This clone was counted between two and nine times. The rearrangement uses TRBV9 and TRBJ2-1; tentatively, D is TRBD1 (6 bases). V was trimmed by 0 bases and J by 9 bases, leaving 13 bases between them. The CDR3 consists of 14 residues. CDR1 is SGDLS, CDR2 YYNGEE, per germline. CDR3 bases: TGTGCCAGCAGCGTAGCTCTGGCAGGGGTTGAGCAGTTCTTC. Protein: CASSVALAGVEQFF. Using reference TRBV9 and TRBJ2-1 for the parts outside the CDR3, the full variable domain is DSGVTQTPKHLITATGQRVTLRCSPRSGDLSVYWYQQSLDQGLQFLIQYYNGEERAKGNILERFSAQQFPDLHSELNLSSLELGDSALYFCASSVALAGVEQFFGPGTRLTVL.

In this sample, this clone turned up once. The genes are TRBV27 and TRBJ2-2, with D perhaps matching TRBD2 (6 bases). Germline V gene data show CDR1 as MNHEY and CDR2 as SMNVEV (reference sequence). The CDR3 spans 14 residues. Trimming removed 6 bases at V and 4 bases at J, with 12 bases between. In DNA form, the CDR3 reads TGTGCCAGCAGGCTGGGACTCCTCACCGGGGAGCTGTTTTTT. Its protein is CASRLGLLTGELFF.

This clone has just one count. DNA of the CDR3: TGTGCCAGCAAGGGGTTGGGCGTCTACGAGCAGTACTTC. Translating it yields CASKGLGVYEQYF. The rearrangement uses TRBV27 and TRBJ2-7; a weak D match, TRBD1 (5 bases). The CDR3 runs 13 residues. V lost 7 bases and J 3 bases, leaving 13 bases between the germline ends. CDR1 and CDR2 (germline): MNHEY, SMNVEV (reference sequence).

The chain has TRBV11-1 and TRBJ1-1, with a tentative D call TRBD1 (5 bases). This CDR3 is 14 amino acids long. V was pared by 5 bases and J by 5 bases, with 15 bases between. Germline loops: CDR1 SGHAT, CDR2 FQDESV (reference sequence). The CDR3 coding sequence is TGTGCCAGCAGCCCGCGGGGACGGGATACTGAAGCTTTCTTT. Its protein product is CASSPRGRDTEAFF. Filled out from reference TRBV11-1 and TRBJ1-1, the complete variable domain reads EAEVAQSPRYKITEKSQAVAFWCDPISGHATLYWYRQILGQGPELLVQFQDESVVDDSQLPKDRFSAERLKGVDSTLKIQPAELGDSAMYLCASSPRGRDTEAFFGQGTRLTVV.

The chain employs TRBV24-1 and TRBJ2-3; TRBD2 aligns across 13 bases. From germline, CDR1 is KGHDR and CDR2 SFDVKD. V trimming: 4 bases; J trimming: 1 base; junction bases outside the gene matches: 4. This CDR3 region has 17 residues. In DNA, the CDR3 is TGTGCCACCAGTGACTCAGGACTAGCGGGAGGCACAGATACGCAGTATTTT. It translates to CATSDSGLAGGTDTQYF.

This clone appeared a few times. This rearrangement joins TRBV3-1 (or the pseudogene TRBV3-2) to TRBJ2-5, with 14 bases identical to TRBD2. J gave up 4 bases and V 4 bases, and 8 bases lay outside the gene matches. CDR3 size: 17 residues. The germline gives CDR1 LGHDT, CDR2 YNNKEL (reference sequence). The CDR3 reads CASSRLAGGPLGETQYF. The CDR3 DNA sequence: TGTGCCAGCAGCCGACTAGCGGGAGGGCCGTTAGGAGAGACCCAGTACTTC.